A selection of T cell receptor beta chains follows, all from one sample in a study of control samples from healthy donors and cancer patients. Data came from immunoSEQ multiplex PCR; TCRdb stores just in-frame clones and leaves some out. The data show 40,000 to 55,000 clones, around 90% seen once. Sequenced: PBMCs. These receptors were collected from a middle-aged woman with head and neck cancer. CDR3s include the opening cysteine and the closing phenylalanine or tryptophan. The order of the fields is V gene, clone size, D gene, J gene, CDR3 DNA, CDR3 protein. The D gene is left open where the match is weak. Clone size is given for some rows only: seen once, a few or many times, or a class if the clone is expanded.

V gene: TRBV11-2; clone size: .; D gene: TRBD2; J gene: TRBJ2-5; CDR3 DNA: TGTGCCAGCAGCTTAGATATAACTAGCGGGAGGCGAGAGACCCAGTACTTC; CDR3 protein: CASSLDITSGRRETQYF
V gene: TRBV27; clone size: .; D gene: .; J gene: TRBJ2-7; CDR3 DNA: TGTGCCAGCAGTTCGGGACTGGTCTACGAGCAGTACTTC; CDR3 protein: CASSSGLVYEQYF
V gene: TRBV29-1; clone size: .; D gene: .; J gene: TRBJ2-7; CDR3 DNA: TGCAGCGTTGGGACTGATTCCTACGAGCAGTACTTC; CDR3 protein: CSVGTDSYEQYF
V gene: TRBV10-2; clone size: once; D gene: .; J gene: TRBJ2-4; CDR3 DNA: TGCGCCAGCAGTGAGAAGGGGTTTTTAGGTGGGGAAAACATTCAGTACTTC; CDR3 protein: CASSEKGFLGGENIQYF
V gene: TRBV6-2/TRBV6-3; clone size: .; D gene: .; J gene: TRBJ1-5; CDR3 DNA: TGTGCCAGCAGTTATCCCATACAGCCCCAGCATTTT; CDR3 protein: CASSYPIQPQHF
V gene: TRBV7-3; clone size: .; D gene: .; J gene: TRBJ1-2; CDR3 DNA: TGTGCCAGCAGCGCGTCAGGGACCTATGGCTACACCTTC; CDR3 protein: CASSASGTYGYTF
V gene: TRBV27; clone size: .; D gene: .; J gene: TRBJ1-2; CDR3 DNA: TGTGCCAGCAGTTTATCACCTAACTATGGCTACACCTTC; CDR3 protein: CASSLSPNYGYTF
V gene: TRBV7-9; clone size: .; D gene: .; J gene: TRBJ2-2; CDR3 DNA: TGTGCCAGCAGCTTAGTCAGCATGGGGCGGACCGGGGAGCTGTTTTTT; CDR3 protein: CASSLVSMGRTGELFF
V gene: TRBV24-1; clone size: .; D gene: TRBD1; J gene: TRBJ1-2; CDR3 DNA: TGTGCCACCGGGATATCGGACAGGGGGCGCAACTATGGCTACACCTTC; CDR3 protein: CATGISDRGRNYGYTF
V gene: TRBV4-1; clone size: .; D gene: TRBD1; J gene: TRBJ2-5; CDR3 DNA: TGCGCCAGCAGCCAAGATGGGGGGACAGGGATAGGGACCCAGTACTTC; CDR3 protein: CASSQDGGTGIGTQYF
V gene: TRBV5-1; clone size: .; D gene: .; J gene: TRBJ1-1; CDR3 DNA: TGCGCCAGCAGCCCCGCCCAGGGTCGTCACACTGAAGCTTTCTTT; CDR3 protein: CASSPAQGRHTEAFF